Included here is one T cell receptor beta chain sequence, with context. The J segment lost 0 bases and the V segment lost 9 bases, leaving 13 bases of the junction unmatched. CDR1 and CDR2 (germline): MDHEN, SYDVKM. This CDR3 is built from 17 residues. Original processing methods: From reference gene primer amplification, estimates of nucleated cell counts were derived. Sequencing was performed with immunoSEQ multiplex PCR; in TCRdb, only in-frame clones are kept and a portion is missing. That table gives V, J and clone size, and the DNA gave D and trimming. The sample comprises around 150,000 clones, approximately 88% of which are singletons, and more than 9% rests with the top ten. These data are taken from a study of blood T cell repertoires in COVID-19. Overall study context: The samples span acute and convalescent COVID-19 from the United States, Italy and Spain.

The clonotype originates from a man aged 60 to 69 with active or convalescent COVID-19. This chain uses TRBV28 with TRBJ1-4; 7 nucleotides agree with TRBD1. The specimen sequenced was peripheral blood. CDR3 coding DNA: TGTGCCAGTTCATCGACAGGGACAAAACCAACTAATGAAAAACTGTTTTTT. Translating it yields CASSSTGTKPTNEKLFF.